These 9 T cell receptor beta chains share one sample of origin, sequenced in a study of OX40 agonist ivuxolimab in advanced cancers. Here immunoSEQ multiplex PCR was the method, and the copy in TCRdb shows in-frame clones only, minus some. The data show some 5,100 clones, with roughly 64% seen just once and 69% held by the top ten. The sequencing used CD4+ or CD8+ T cells sorted from blood, collected in a trial of the OX40 agonist ivuxolimab. The receptors originated from an adult with an advanced solid tumor such as melanoma, head and neck, liver or kidney cancer.

V and J are TRBV7-2 and TRBJ2-2, with D perhaps TRBD1 or TRBD2 (5 bases each). Between the trimmed V and J ends, which lost 4 bases and 5 bases, there was a span of 5 bases. Germline V CDR1 and CDR2: SGHTA, FQGNSA. The CDR3 contains 12 residues. The CDR3 sequence is CASSWGTGELFF. CDR3 nucleotides: TGTGCCAGCAGCTGGGGGACCGGGGAGCTGTTTTTT.

This sequence joins TRBV28 and TRBJ2-7, with D perhaps TRBD1 (6 bases). V was clipped by 2 bases and J by 1 base, with 12 bases between them. Germline-derived CDR1 and CDR2 are MDHEN and SYDVKM. The CDR3 totals 15 residues. CDR3 in amino acids: CASSLVQGRSYEQYF. In DNA, the CDR3 is TGTGCCAGCAGTTTAGTACAGGGAAGATCCTACGAGCAGTACTTC.

The chain's CDR3 is CASSLVGTGEWDTEAFF. The CDR3 region has the DNA TGTGCCAGCAGCTTAGTAGGGACAGGAGAATGGGACACTGAAGCTTTCTTT. This chain joins TRBV7-8 and TRBJ1-1, with 8 bases identical to TRBD1. V dropped 1 base and J dropped 3; count of bases not matched to a gene: 10. From germline, CDR1 is SGHVS and CDR2 FQNEAQ. CDR3 length: 17 residues.

V and J are TRBV27 and TRBJ1-5; D may be TRBD1 (5 bases). Germline CDR1 and CDR2: MNHEY and SMNVEV (reference sequence). The CDR3 sequence is 15 residues long. Between the trimmed V and J ends, which lost 0 bases and 2 bases, there was a span of 8 bases. The CDR3 loop is CASSLSRVGNQPQHF. The DNA for the CDR3 is TGTGCCAGCAGTTTATCCAGGGTAGGCAATCAGCCCCAGCATTTT.

The V and J genes are TRBV11-1 and TRBJ1-1; D is possibly TRBD1 (6 bases). The CDR3 has 16 amino acids. The V gene lost 1 base and the J gene lost 4 bases, with 16 bases spanning the gap. Germline V gene sequence: CDR1 SGHAT, CDR2 FQDESV (reference sequence). The CDR3 loop is CASSLGAQGGFTEAFF. CDR3 bases: TGTGCCAGCAGCTTAGGGGCACAAGGGGGGTTCACTGAAGCTTTCTTT.

The rearrangement links TRBV7-9 to TRBJ2-7; D gene ambiguous. The CDR3 covers 13 residues. CDR1 and CDR2 from the germline V gene are SEHNR and FQNEAQ (reference sequence). V was clipped by 4 bases and J by 0 bases, with 7 bases between them. CDR3 sequence reads: CASSSPGSYEQYF. In DNA, the CDR3 is TGTGCCAGCAGCTCCCCGGGCTCCTACGAGCAGTACTTC.

V and J are TRBV6-1 and TRBJ2-5, with 12 bases that match TRBD2. Germline CDR1 and CDR2: MNHNS and SASEGT. The CDR3 length is 13 residues. Unmatched junction bases numbered 7, after V lost 10 bases and J lost 7 bases. The CDR3 DNA reads as TGTGCCAACCGGACTAGCGGGGTCAGGACCCAGTACTTC. Encoded protein: CANRTSGVRTQYF.

With regard to this clone: The germline gene is not matched at one end of the junction; a read error may be the cause. The rearrangement links TRBV2 to TRBJ2-7; D gene unclear. The germline CDR1 and CDR2 sequences are SNHLY and FYNNEI. The CDR3 totals 14 residues. The chain's CDR3 is CANSELLFSYEQYF. The CDR3 DNA reads TGTGCCAACAGTGAATTGCTGTTCTCCTACGAGCAGTACTTC.

Only a few counts were recorded for this clone. The CDR3 loop reads CASSLHDFGGMNTEAFF. The CDR3 DNA follows: TGTGCCAGCTCCCTCCACGACTTCGGAGGGATGAACACTGAAGCTTTCTTT. The chain is built from TRBV7-2 and TRBJ1-1, with D unclear. The ends were cut back, 8 bases at V and 0 bases at J, with 22 bases in the middle. The V gene's germline CDR1 is SGHTA and CDR2 FQGNSA. The CDR3 has 17 residues.